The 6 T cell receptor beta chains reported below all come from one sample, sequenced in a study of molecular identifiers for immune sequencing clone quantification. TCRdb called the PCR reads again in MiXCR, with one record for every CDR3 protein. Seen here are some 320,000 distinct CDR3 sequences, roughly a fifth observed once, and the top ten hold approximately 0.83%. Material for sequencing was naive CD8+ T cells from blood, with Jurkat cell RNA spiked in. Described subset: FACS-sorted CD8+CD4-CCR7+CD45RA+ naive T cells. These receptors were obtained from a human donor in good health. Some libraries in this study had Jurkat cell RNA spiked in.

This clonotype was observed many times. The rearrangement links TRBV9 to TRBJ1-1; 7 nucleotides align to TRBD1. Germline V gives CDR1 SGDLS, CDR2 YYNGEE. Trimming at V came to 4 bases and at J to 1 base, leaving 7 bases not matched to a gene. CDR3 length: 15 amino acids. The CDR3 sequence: CASSSTGETNTEAFF. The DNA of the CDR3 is TGTGCCAGCAGCTCAACAGGGGAGACGAACACTGAAGCTTTCTTT.

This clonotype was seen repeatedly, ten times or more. The CDR3 reads CASSLTRGPSYEQYF. DNA of the CDR3: TGTGCCAGCAGTTTAACGAGGGGGCCGAGCTACGAGCAGTACTTC. The chain employs TRBV27 and TRBJ2-7; TRBD1 matches 7 bases. Trimming took 2 bases from V and 3 from J; bases not matched to a gene: 7. Germline V lookup: CDR1 MNHEY, CDR2 SMNVEV (reference sequence). This CDR3 spans 15 amino acids.

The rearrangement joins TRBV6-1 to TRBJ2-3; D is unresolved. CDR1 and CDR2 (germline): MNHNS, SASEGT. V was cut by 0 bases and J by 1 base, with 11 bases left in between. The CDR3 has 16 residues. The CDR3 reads CASSEAVFGGTDTQYF. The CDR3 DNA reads TGTGCCAGCAGTGAAGCGGTATTTGGTGGCACAGATACGCAGTATTTT.

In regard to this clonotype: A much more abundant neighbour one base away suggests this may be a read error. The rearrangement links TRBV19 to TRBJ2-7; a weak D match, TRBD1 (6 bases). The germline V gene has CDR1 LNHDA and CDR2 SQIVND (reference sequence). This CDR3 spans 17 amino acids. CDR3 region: CASGIGGWAEGSYEQYF. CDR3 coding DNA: TGTGCCAGTGGTATAGGGGGTTGGGCTGAAGGATCCTACGAGCAGTACTTC.

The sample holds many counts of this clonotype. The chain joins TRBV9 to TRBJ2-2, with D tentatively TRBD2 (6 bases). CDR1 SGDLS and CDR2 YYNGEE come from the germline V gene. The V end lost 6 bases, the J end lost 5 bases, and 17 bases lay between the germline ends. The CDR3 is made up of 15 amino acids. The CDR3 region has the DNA TGTGCCAGCACCTGGGGGGATGGGGCGACCGGGGAGCTGTTTTTT. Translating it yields CASTWGDGATGELFF. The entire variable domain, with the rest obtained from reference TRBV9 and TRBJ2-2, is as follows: DSGVTQTPKHLITATGQRVTLRCSPRSGDLSVYWYQQSLDQGLQFLIQYYNGEERAKGNILERFSAQQFPDLHSELNLSSLELGDSALYFCASTWGDGATGELFFGEGSRLTVL.

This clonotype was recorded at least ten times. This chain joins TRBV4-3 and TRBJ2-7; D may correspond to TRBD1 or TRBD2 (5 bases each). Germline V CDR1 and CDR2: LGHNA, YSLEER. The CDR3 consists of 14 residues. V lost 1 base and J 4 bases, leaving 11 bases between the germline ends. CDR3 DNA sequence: TGCGCCAGCAGCCAAGGTGGGGACGGGTACGAGCAGTACTTC. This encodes CASSQGGDGYEQYF.